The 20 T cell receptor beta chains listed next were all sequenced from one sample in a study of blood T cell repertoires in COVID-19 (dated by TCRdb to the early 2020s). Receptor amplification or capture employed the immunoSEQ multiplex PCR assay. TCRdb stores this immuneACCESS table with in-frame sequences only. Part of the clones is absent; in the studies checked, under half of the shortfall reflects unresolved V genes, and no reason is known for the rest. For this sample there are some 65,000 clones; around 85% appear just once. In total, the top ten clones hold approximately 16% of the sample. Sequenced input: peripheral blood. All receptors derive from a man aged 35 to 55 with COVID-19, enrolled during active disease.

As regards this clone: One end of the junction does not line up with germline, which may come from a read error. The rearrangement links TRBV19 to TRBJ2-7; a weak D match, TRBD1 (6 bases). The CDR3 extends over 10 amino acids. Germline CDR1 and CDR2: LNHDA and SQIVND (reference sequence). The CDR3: CASSLKQGNF. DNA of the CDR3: TGTGCCAGTAGTCTAAAACAGGGAAACTTC.

Here the CDR3 reads CASSQKPPRTLETDTQYF. In DNA form, the CDR3 reads TGCGCCAGCAGCCAGAAACCACCTAGGACTCTTGAGACAGATACGCAGTATTTT. The rearrangement joins TRBV4-1 to TRBJ2-3; TRBD2 might be the D (5 bases). The CDR3 totals 18 residues. From germline, CDR1 is MGHRA and CDR2 YSYEKL. V lost 3 bases to trimming and J lost 3 bases, with 22 bases between them.

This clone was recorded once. This chain's CDR3 is CASTTTGSRGYTF. The CDR3 DNA reads as TGTGCCAGCACCACAACAGGTTCTCGTGGCTACACCTTC. The rearrangement uses TRBV12-3 or TRBV12-4 and TRBJ1-2; D is perhaps TRBD1 (5 bases). There are 13 residues in the CDR3. Trimming took 7 bases from V and 7 from J, leaving 16 bases between them.

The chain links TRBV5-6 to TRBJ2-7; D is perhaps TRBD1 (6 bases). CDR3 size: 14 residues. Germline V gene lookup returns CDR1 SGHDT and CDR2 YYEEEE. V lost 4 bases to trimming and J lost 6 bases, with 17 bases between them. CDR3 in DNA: TGTGCCAGCAGCCGCACCTCAGGGGTTGTCGAGCAGTACTTC. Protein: CASSRTSGVVEQYF.

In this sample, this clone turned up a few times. CDR3 in DNA: TGTGCCAGCAGTTCCCTTGGACTAGTCGGGTCCTACGAGCAGTACTTC. Translating it yields CASSSLGLVGSYEQYF. J is TRBJ2-7 and V is TRBV27; TRBD2 matches at 7 bases. The germline V gene has CDR1 MNHEY and CDR2 SMNVEV (reference sequence). V was clipped by 4 bases and J by 1 base; unmatched bases: 10. This CDR3 is built from 16 residues.

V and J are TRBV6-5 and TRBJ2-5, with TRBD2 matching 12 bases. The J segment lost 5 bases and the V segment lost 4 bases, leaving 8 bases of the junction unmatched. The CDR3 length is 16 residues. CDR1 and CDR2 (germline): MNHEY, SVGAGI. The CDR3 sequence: CASSLSLAGGRETQYF. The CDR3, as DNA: TGTGCCAGCAGTTTATCCCTAGCGGGGGGGCGGGAGACCCAGTACTTC.

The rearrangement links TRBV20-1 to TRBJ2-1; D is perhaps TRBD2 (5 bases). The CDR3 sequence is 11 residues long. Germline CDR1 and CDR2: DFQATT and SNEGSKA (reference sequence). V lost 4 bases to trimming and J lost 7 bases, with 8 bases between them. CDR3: CSAMRDNEQFF. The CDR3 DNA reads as TGCAGTGCTATGAGGGATAATGAGCAGTTCTTC.

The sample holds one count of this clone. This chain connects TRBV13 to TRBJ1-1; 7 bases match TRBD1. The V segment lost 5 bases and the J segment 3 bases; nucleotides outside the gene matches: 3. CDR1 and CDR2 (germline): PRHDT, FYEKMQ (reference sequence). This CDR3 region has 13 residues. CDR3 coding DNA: TGTGCCAGCAGCCTACAGGGGCACACTGAAGCTTTCTTT. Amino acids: CASSLQGHTEAFF. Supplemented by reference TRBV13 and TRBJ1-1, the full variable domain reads AAGVIQSPRHLIKEKRETATLKCYPIPRHDTVYWYQQGPGQDPQFLISFYEKMQSDKGSIPDRFSAQQFSDYHSELNMSSLELGDSALYFCASSLQGHTEAFFGQGTRLTVV.

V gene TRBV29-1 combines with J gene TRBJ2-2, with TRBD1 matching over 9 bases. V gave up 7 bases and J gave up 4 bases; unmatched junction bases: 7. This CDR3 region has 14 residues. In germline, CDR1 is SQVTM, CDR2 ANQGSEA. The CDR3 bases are TGCAGCGGCACGGGGACAGGGAGCACCGGGGAGCTGTTTTTT. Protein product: CSGTGTGSTGELFF.

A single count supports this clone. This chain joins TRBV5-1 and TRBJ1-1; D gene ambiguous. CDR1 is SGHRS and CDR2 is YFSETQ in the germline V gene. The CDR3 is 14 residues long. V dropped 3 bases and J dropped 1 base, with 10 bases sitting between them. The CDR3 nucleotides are TGCGCCAGCAGCTCCACAGTACCGAACACTGAAGCTTTCTTT. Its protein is CASSSTVPNTEAFF.

For the CDR3, the DNA is TGTGCCAGCAGTCGAAGCGGGGCCCGCCACGAGCAGTACTTC. This gives the protein CASSRSGARHEQYF. This sequence joins TRBV7-9 and TRBJ2-7; 7 bases agree with TRBD2. Trimming cost V 6 bases and J 5 bases; bases outside gene matches: 10. The CDR3 length is 14 residues. CDR1 and CDR2 from the germline V gene are SEHNR and FQNEAQ (reference sequence).

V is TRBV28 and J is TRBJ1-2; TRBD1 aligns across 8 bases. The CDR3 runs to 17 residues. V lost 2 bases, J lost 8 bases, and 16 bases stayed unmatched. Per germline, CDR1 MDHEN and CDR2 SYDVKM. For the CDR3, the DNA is TGTGCCAGCAGTTTAGGGGGCAGGGGGCATGTTGGATGGGGCTACACCTTC. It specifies CASSLGGRGHVGWGYTF.

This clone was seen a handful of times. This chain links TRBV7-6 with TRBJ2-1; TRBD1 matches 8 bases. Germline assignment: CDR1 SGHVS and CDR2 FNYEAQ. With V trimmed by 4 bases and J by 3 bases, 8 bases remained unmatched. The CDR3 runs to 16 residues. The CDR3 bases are TGTGCCAGCAGCTCTCCGGGACAGGCACGCTACAATGAGCAGTTCTTC. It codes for CASSSPGQARYNEQFF.

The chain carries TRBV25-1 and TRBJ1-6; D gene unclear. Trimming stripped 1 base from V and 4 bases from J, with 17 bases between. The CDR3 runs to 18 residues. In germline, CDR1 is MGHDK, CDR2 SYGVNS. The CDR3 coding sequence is TGTGCCAGCAGTGAATCCGAAGTCCTCGCCGGTTATAATTCACCCCTCCACTTT. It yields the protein CASSESEVLAGYNSPLHF. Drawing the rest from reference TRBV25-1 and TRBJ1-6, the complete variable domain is EADIYQTPRYLVIGTGKKITLECSQTMGHDKMYWYQQDPGMELHLIHYSYGVNSTEKGDLSSESTVSRIRTEHFPLTLESARPSHTSQYLCASSESEVLAGYNSPLHFGNGTRLTVT.

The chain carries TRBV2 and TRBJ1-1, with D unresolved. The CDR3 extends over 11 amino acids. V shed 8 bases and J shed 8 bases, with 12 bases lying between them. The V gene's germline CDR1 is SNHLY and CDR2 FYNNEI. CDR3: CASPMEAEAFF. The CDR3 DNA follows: TGTGCCAGCCCGATGGAGGCCGAAGCTTTCTTT.

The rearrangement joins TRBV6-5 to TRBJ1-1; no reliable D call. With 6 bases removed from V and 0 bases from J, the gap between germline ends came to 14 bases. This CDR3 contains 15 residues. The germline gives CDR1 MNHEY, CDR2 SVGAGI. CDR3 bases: TGTGCCAGCAGACCGTACGACATACTGAACACTGAAGCTTTCTTT. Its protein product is CASRPYDILNTEAFF.

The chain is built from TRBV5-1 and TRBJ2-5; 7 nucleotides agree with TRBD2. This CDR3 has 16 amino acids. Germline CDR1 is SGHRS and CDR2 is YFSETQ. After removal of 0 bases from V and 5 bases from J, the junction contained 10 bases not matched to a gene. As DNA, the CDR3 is TGCGCCAGCAGCTTGGATGGGGCGGCCGGGGGGGAGACCCAGTACTTC. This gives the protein CASSLDGAAGGETQYF.

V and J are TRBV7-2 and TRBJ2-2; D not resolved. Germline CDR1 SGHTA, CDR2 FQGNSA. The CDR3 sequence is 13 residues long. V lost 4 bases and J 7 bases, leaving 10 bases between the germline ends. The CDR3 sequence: CASSSVPNGELFF. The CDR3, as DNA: TGTGCCAGCAGCTCGGTGCCTAACGGGGAGCTGTTTTTT.

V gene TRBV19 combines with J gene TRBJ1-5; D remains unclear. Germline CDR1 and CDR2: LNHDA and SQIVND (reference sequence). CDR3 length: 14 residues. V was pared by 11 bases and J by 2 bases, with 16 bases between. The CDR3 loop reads CACPSRHRNQPQHF. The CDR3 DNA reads TGTGCCTGCCCCAGCCGACACCGCAATCAGCCCCAGCATTTT.

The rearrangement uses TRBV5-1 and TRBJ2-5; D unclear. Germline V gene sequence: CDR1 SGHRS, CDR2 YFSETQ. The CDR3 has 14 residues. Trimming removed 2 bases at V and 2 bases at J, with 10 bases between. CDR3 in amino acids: CASSLGVAQETQYF. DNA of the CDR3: TGCGCCAGCAGCTTAGGAGTGGCTCAAGAGACCCAGTACTTC.